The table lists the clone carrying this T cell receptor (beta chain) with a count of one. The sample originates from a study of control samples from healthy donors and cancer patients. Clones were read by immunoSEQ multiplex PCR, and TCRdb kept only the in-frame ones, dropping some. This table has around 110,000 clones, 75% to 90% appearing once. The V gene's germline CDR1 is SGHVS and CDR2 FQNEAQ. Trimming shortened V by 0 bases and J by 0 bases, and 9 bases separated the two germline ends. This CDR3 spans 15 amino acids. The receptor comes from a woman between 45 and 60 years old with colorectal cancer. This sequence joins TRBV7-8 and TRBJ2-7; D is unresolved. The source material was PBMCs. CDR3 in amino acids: CASSLAGTLSYEQYF. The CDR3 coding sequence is TGTGCCAGCAGCTTAGCGGGCACTCTCTCCTACGAGCAGTACTTC.